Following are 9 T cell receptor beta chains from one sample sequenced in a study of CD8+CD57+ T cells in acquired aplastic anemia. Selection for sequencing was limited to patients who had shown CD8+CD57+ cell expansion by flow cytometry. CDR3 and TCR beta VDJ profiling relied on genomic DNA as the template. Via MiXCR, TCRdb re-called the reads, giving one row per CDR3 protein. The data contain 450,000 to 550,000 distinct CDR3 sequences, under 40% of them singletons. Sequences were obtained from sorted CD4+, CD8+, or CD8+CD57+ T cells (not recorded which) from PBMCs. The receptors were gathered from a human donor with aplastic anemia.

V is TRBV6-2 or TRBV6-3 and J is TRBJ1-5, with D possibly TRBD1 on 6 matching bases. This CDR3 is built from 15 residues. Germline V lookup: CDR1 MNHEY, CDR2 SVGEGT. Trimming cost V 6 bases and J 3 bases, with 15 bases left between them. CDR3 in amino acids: CASRPQGSVNQPQHF. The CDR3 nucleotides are TGTGCCAGCAGACCTCAGGGGTCCGTCAATCAGCCCCAGCATTTT.

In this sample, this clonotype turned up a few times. DNA for the CDR3: TGTGCCAGCAGCTCACCCAGGGGGGAGCTGTTTTTT. This sequence encodes CASSSPRGELFF. The gene calls are TRBV12-3 or TRBV12-4 and TRBJ2-2; unclear D gene. V lost 6 bases to trimming and J lost 8 bases, with 10 bases between them. The CDR3 is 12 amino acids.

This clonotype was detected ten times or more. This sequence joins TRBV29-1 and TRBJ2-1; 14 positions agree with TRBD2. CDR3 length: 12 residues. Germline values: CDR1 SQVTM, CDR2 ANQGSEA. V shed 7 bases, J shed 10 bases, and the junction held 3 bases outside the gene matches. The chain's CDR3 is CSGGLAGGEQFF. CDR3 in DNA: TGCAGCGGCGGACTAGCGGGAGGAGAGCAGTTCTTC.

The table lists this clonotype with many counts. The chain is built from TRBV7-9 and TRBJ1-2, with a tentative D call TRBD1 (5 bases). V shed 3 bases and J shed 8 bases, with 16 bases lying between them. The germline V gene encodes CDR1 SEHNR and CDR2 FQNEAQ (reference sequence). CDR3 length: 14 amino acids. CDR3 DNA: TGTGCCAGCAGCTTTGATTTTCGGGGCTTCGGCTACACCTTC. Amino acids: CASSFDFRGFGYTF.

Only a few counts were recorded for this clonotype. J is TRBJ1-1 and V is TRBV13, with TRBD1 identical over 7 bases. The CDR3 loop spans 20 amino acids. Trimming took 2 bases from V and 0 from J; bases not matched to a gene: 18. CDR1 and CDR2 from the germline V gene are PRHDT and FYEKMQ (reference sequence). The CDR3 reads CASSLSLLRRDSKLNTEAFF. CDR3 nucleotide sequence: TGTGCCAGCAGCTTATCCCTTTTGAGGAGGGACAGTAAATTGAACACTGAAGCTTTCTTT.

The CDR3 DNA reads TGTGCCAGCAGTTTGAGACTAGCGGGGGATGAGCAGTTCTTC. It specifies CASSLRLAGDEQFF. This sequence joins TRBV12-3 or TRBV12-4 and TRBJ2-1; 12 nucleotides agree with TRBD2. This CDR3 has 14 amino acids. The V gene end was trimmed by 3 bases and the J gene end by 8 bases; junction bases not matched to a gene: 2.

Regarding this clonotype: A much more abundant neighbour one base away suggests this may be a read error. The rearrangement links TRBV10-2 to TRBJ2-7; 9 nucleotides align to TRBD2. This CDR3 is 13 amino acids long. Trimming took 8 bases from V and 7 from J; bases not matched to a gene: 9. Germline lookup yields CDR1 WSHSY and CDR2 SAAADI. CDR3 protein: CASLLAGANEQYF. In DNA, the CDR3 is TGCGCCAGCTTACTAGCGGGTGCCAATGAGCAGTACTTC.

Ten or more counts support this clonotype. Here the CDR3 reads CASNQEKETQYF. DNA for the CDR3: TGTGCCAGCAACCAGGAAAAAGAGACCCAGTACTTC. The rearrangement links TRBV2 to TRBJ2-5; D remains ambiguous. The CDR3 runs to 12 residues. Trimming left V 7 bases short and J 3 bases short, with 9 bases between. Germline CDR1 SNHLY, CDR2 FYNNEI.

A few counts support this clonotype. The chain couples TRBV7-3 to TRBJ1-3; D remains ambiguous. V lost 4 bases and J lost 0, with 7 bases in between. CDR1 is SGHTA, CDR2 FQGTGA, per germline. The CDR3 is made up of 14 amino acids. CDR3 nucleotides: TGTGCCAGCAGCTCCGGACGCTCTGGAAACACCATATATTTT. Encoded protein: CASSSGRSGNTIYF.